The clone carrying this TCR beta chain was detected many times. The antigen is not known. RNA transcripts were the source from which TCR beta CDR3 regions were amplified. In the first round, RT-PCR was carried out with HTBI primers, and a multiplex PCR formed the second round. MiXCR, applied by TCRdb to the multiplex PCR reads, yields one record per CDR3 protein. Of 200,000 to 250,000 distinct CDR3 sequences listed, about a fifth are singletons. The CDR3 length is 13 residues. V was shortened by 5 bases and J by 3 bases, with 10 bases between the two germline ends. This sample is drawn from a study of Graves' ophthalmopathy and Graves' hyperthyroidism. PBMCs had their origin in fresh peripheral blood (roughly 9.3 ml). Study-level results: Ophthalmopathy versus stable hyperthyroidism: 13-signature model gave around 85% sensitivity, 65% to 82% specificity.

The receptor was isolated from a woman in her fifties or sixties with Graves' ophthalmopathy. The V and J genes are TRBV12-3 or TRBV12-4 and TRBJ1-1; D remains unclear. The sequenced material came from peripheral blood. Written as DNA, the CDR3 is TGTGCCAGCAGTCCCCAAGGCTACACTGAAGCTTTCTTT. This sequence encodes CASSPQGYTEAFF.